What follows describes a single TCR beta chain. This sample stems from a study of blood T cell repertoires in COVID-19. The protocol was immunoSEQ multiplex PCR, while the TCRdb copy is restricted to in-frame clones and leaves out a portion. The sample includes about 59,000 clones, 70% to 80% of them seen just once. This CDR3 is built from 14 residues. Between the trimmed V and J ends, which lost 9 bases and 2 bases, there was a span of 16 bases. The J gene is TRBJ1-2, the V gene TRBV23-1; D not resolved. Being an ORF, TRBV23-1 has a function that is uncertain. Sequencing was performed on peripheral blood. The sequence was obtained from a man between 60 and 70 years old with acute or convalescent COVID-19. The CDR3 DNA reads as TGCGCCAGGCCTATTTATCCCACGAACTATGGCTACACCTTC. Its translation: CARPIYPTNYGYTF.